This record covers a single T cell receptor (beta chain). This specimen comes from a study of blood T cell repertoires in COVID-19. Original processing notes: It was from reference gene primer amplification that nucleated cell counts were estimated. Clones were sequenced by immunoSEQ multiplex PCR, and TCRdb holds only the in-frame ones, with some missing. V and J calls and clone size follow that table, whereas D and trimming were derived from the DNA. The data hold some 300,000 clones, with approximately 84% observed a single time. V was pared by 4 bases and J by 4 bases, with 26 bases between. The CDR3 sequence is 19 residues long. The germline gives CDR1 SGHAT, CDR2 FQNNGV.

This sequence was found in a woman aged 25-40 years who had recovered from COVID-19. This sequence joins TRBV11-2 and TRBJ2-1; D is perhaps TRBD1 (6 bases). Source material: PBMCs or T cells enriched from blood (not recorded which). This CDR3 is CASSSINSGQSKFYNEQFF. CDR3 coding DNA: TGTGCCAGCAGCTCAATAAATAGTGGACAGTCCAAATTTTACAATGAGCAGTTCTTC.